The clone carrying this T cell receptor beta chain was counted ten times or more. Its antigen is unknown. The CDR3 has 16 residues. Trimming shortened V by 3 bases and J by 0 bases, and 12 bases separated the two germline ends. Germline assignment: CDR1 MDHEN and CDR2 SYDVKM. This specimen comes from a study of T cells in Graves' hyperthyroidism and ophthalmopathy. Whole-study findings and limits: Model predictions of ophthalmopathy came a median approximately 6.8 months before onset.

There were TCR beta CDR3 regions amplified from RNA transcripts. HTBI primers drove first-round RT-PCR of the TCR CDR3. TCRdb itself ran the multiplex PCR reads through MiXCR, one entry per CDR3 protein. This table holds fewer than 450,000 distinct CDR3 sequences, roughly 15% found once. This TCR was recovered from a woman between 55 and 75 years old with Graves' ophthalmopathy. This sequence joins TRBV28 and TRBJ1-5; D call uncertain. The sequenced material came from blood. The CDR3 DNA reads TGTGCCAGCAGTTTTGGGCCAAGCTATAGCAATCAGCCCCAGCATTTT. It is translated as CASSFGPSYSNQPQHF.